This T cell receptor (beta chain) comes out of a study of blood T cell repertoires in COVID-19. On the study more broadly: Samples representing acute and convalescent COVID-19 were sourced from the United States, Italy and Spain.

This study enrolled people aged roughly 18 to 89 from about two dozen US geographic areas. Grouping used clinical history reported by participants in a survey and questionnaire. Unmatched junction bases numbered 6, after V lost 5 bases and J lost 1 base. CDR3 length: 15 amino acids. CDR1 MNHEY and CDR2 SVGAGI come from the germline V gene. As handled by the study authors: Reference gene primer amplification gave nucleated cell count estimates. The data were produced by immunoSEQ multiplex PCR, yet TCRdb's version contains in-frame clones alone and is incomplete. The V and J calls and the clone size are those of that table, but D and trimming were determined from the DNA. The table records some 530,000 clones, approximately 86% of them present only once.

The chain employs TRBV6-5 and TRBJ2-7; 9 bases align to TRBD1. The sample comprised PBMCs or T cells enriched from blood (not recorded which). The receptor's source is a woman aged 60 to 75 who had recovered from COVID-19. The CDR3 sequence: CASSRTGADSYEQYF. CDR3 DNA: TGTGCCAGCAGTCGGACAGGGGCCGATTCCTACGAGCAGTACTTC.